The sequence of this TCR beta chain was determined in a study of T cell responses to AZD1222 COVID-19 vaccine. Notes on the study in general: Repertoire sampling was restricted to post-peak T cell response timepoints. Vaccine-associated CD4 TCRs spanned spike, dominant at 160-218 and 743-854.

Sequenced by immunoSEQ multiplex PCR; TCRdb stores in-frame clones only, minus some. The data contain roughly 200,000 clones, roughly 92% of them singletons. Between the trimmed V and J ends, which lost 5 bases and 2 bases, there was a span of 9 bases. The CDR3 covers 13 residues. Germline-derived CDR1 and CDR2 are SGHRS and YFSETQ. Second-dose intervals near 4 or 12 weeks were combined. A remark on this clone: Antigen specificity is unknown.

The input for sequencing was peripheral blood, taken 28 days after the second AZD1222 dose. The sequence was collected from an adult who received the AZD1222 COVID-19 vaccine. This chain connects TRBV5-1 to TRBJ2-3, with D uncertain. The CDR3 region has the DNA TGCGCCAGCAGGCTGGGATTCACAGATACGCAGTATTTT. Protein product: CASRLGFTDTQYF.